One sample yielded the 22 T cell receptor beta chains listed below, sequenced in a study of blood T cell repertoires in COVID-19. The protocol was immunoSEQ multiplex PCR, while the TCRdb copy is restricted to in-frame clones and leaves out a portion. This table holds about 16,000 clones, around nine tenths found once. The source material was peripheral blood. These receptors all come from a man aged 60-69 years with acute or convalescent COVID-19.

V is TRBV28 and J is TRBJ1-5; TRBD1 matches at 10 bases. The CDR3 spans 16 residues. With 6 bases clipped from V and 2 bases from J, the junction kept 7 bases outside the gene matches. Germline V CDR1 and CDR2: MDHEN, SYDVKM. The CDR3 DNA reads TGTGCCAGCAGAATCCCAGGACAGGGGGGCAATCAGCCCCAGCATTTT. This gives the protein CASRIPGQGGNQPQHF.

The chain carries TRBV5-1 and TRBJ2-2, with TRBD2 identical over 7 bases. CDR3 length: 16 amino acids. V was clipped by 3 bases and J by 5 bases; unmatched bases: 10. CDR1 is SGHRS, CDR2 YFSETQ, per germline. For the CDR3, the DNA is TGCGCCAGCAGCTCGCTAGGAGGGAGGGCGACCGGGGAGCTGTTTTTT. Residues: CASSSLGGRATGELFF.

V usage is TRBV7-2 and J usage is TRBJ2-5, with D unclear. Trimming shortened V by 3 bases and J by 5 bases, and 10 bases separated the two germline ends. This CDR3 is 13 amino acids long. Germline V gene data show CDR1 as SGHTA and CDR2 as FQGNSA. This chain's CDR3 is CASSLGYSETQYF. CDR3 in DNA: TGTGCCAGCAGCTTGGGCTATTCTGAGACCCAGTACTTC.

The chain joins TRBV7-2 to TRBJ2-7; TRBD1 matches at 10 bases. CDR3 length: 15 amino acids. The V gene's germline CDR1 is SGHTA and CDR2 FQGNSA. J was trimmed by 5 bases and V by 5 bases; bases with no gene match: 9. The CDR3 DNA reads TGTGCCAGCAGCGTGACCGGGACAGGGGTTGACGAGCAGTACTTC. This translates into CASSVTGTGVDEQYF.

This sequence joins TRBV18 and TRBJ2-2; TRBD1 agrees at 9 bases. CDR1 and CDR2 from the germline V gene are KGHSH and LQKENI. V gave up 3 bases and J gave up 4 bases; unmatched junction bases: 6. The CDR3 consists of 16 residues. This CDR3 reads CASSPQLGQGTGELFF. CDR3 DNA sequence: TGTGCCAGCTCACCGCAGCTGGGACAGGGCACCGGGGAGCTGTTTTTT. The full variable domain, completed using reference TRBV18 and TRBJ2-2, is NAGVMQNPRHLVRRRGQEARLRCSPMKGHSHVYWYRQLPEEGLKFMVYLQKENIIDESGMPKERFSAEFPKEGPSILRIQQVVRGDSAAYFCASSPQLGQGTGELFFGEGSRLTVL.

The chain links TRBV19 to TRBJ1-5; 10 bases map to TRBD1. J gave up 4 bases and V 3 bases, and 15 bases lay outside the gene matches. Looked up from germline, CDR1 is LNHDA and CDR2 is SQIVND (reference sequence). The CDR3 consists of 19 residues. Here the CDR3 reads CASSILPGQGKVWNQPQHF. In DNA, the CDR3 is TGTGCCAGTAGTATTCTGCCGGGACAGGGGAAGGTGTGGAATCAGCCCCAGCATTTT.

The chain uses TRBV30 and TRBJ2-3; D not certain. Trimming took off 2 bases at V and 1 base at J, with 4 bases between the two ends. The CDR3 has 12 residues. CDR1 is GTSNPN, CDR2 SVGIG, per germline (reference sequence). The CDR3 nucleotides are TGTGCCTGGAGTCGAGGCACAGATACGCAGTATTTT. Amino acid sequence: CAWSRGTDTQYF. The variable domain in full, completed from reference TRBV30 and TRBJ2-3, reads SQTIHQWPATLVQPVGSPLSLECTVEGTSNPNLYWYRQAAGRGLQLLFYSVGIGQISSEVPQNLSASRPQDRQFILSSKKLLLSDSGFYLCAWSRGTDTQYFGPGTRLTVL.

The chain employs TRBV6-1 and TRBJ1-4, with TRBD1 as a possible D gene (6 bases). The CDR3 contains 14 residues. Germline CDR1 MNHNS, CDR2 SASEGT. V was clipped by 1 base and J by 7 bases, with 10 bases between them. Here the CDR3 DNA reads TGTGCCAGCAGTGAAGGGGGGACAAGTGAAAAACTGTTTTTT. It encodes CASSEGGTSEKLFF.

The CDR3 DNA reads TGTGCCAGCAGTTACTCATCGGCCTACGAGCAGTACTTC. Amino acids: CASSYSSAYEQYF. The V call is TRBV6-2 or TRBV6-3, the J call TRBJ2-7; D not certain. This CDR3 has 13 amino acids. From germline, CDR1 is MNHEY and CDR2 SVGEGT. The V and J ends lost 0 bases and 2 bases respectively, with 5 bases between them.

The J gene is TRBJ2-5, the V gene TRBV11-2, with 7 bases that match TRBD1. Unmatched junction bases numbered 6, after V lost 3 bases and J lost 5 bases. Germline CDR1 is SGHAT and CDR2 is FQNNGV. CDR3 length equals 14 residues. The CDR3 region is CASSLGQLGETQYF. CDR3 nucleotide sequence: TGTGCCAGCAGCTTGGGACAGCTGGGGGAGACCCAGTACTTC.

The rearrangement joins TRBV3-1 (or the pseudogene TRBV3-2) to TRBJ1-2, with TRBD1 identical over 7 bases. This CDR3 contains 15 residues. V shed 1 base and J 7 bases; nucleotides not matched to a gene: 9. Germline V gene sequence: CDR1 LGHDT, CDR2 YNNKEL (reference sequence). The CDR3 DNA reads as TGTGCCAGCAGCCAAGGGGGGGACAGCTCGGCTGGCTACACCTTC. It specifies CASSQGGDSSAGYTF.

The chain recombines TRBV4-2 with TRBJ1-5; D not resolved. The germline V gene has CDR1 LGHNA and CDR2 YNFKEQ. The CDR3 is made up of 16 amino acids. V shed 3 bases and J shed 0 bases, with 12 bases lying between them. The CDR3 is CASSQAGFDSNQPQHF. The CDR3 DNA reads as TGTGCCAGCAGCCAGGCCGGGTTCGATAGCAATCAGCCCCAGCATTTT.

The chain links TRBV6-1 to TRBJ2-5; the match to TRBD1 covers 8 bases. From germline, CDR1 is MNHNS and CDR2 SASEGT. The CDR3 is 14 amino acids. V shed 3 bases and J 5 bases; nucleotides not matched to a gene: 5. The CDR3 nucleotides are TGTGCCAGCAGTGACAGGGGGCTTGGGGAGACCCAGTACTTC. Residues: CASSDRGLGETQYF.

This clone came up once. The J gene is TRBJ1-5, the V gene TRBV5-6; D unresolved. The V end was cut by 0 bases, the J end by 7 bases, with 11 bases between. Looked up from germline, CDR1 is SGHDT and CDR2 is YYEEEE. The CDR3 totals 14 residues. The CDR3 here is CASSLGHPGQPQHF. CDR3 nucleotides: TGTGCCAGCAGCTTGGGACACCCGGGGCAGCCCCAGCATTTT.

The rearrangement joins TRBV18 to TRBJ1-4, with D perhaps TRBD1 (6 bases). The germline V and J ends were trimmed by 6 bases and 7 bases, with 18 bases remaining between them. The CDR3 spans 15 residues. Germline CDR1 KGHSH, CDR2 LQKENI. The DNA of the CDR3 is TGTGCCAGCTCCCCCTTTGGGGGGGCGCGTGAAAAACTGTTTTTT. Translating it yields CASSPFGGAREKLFF.

The chain employs TRBV5-5 and TRBJ2-7; TRBD2 matches at 10 bases. The CDR3 is made up of 18 amino acids. V lost 2 bases to trimming and J lost 2 bases; unmatched junction nucleotides: 13. Looked up from germline, CDR1 is SGHKS and CDR2 is YYEKEE (reference sequence). CDR3 in amino acids: CASSLGTSAHRSAYEQYF. CDR3 nucleotides: TGTGCCAGCAGCTTAGGGACTAGCGCACACCGTTCCGCCTACGAGCAGTACTTC. Looking up the rest from reference TRBV5-5 and TRBJ2-7 gives the full variable domain: DAGVTQSPTHLIKTRGQQVTLRCSPISGHKSVSWYQQVLGQGPQFIFQYYEKEERGRGNFPDRFSARQFPNYSSELNVNALLLGDSALYLCASSLGTSAHRSAYEQYFGPGTRLTVT.

The chain combines TRBV7-9 with TRBJ2-4; D gene ambiguous. This CDR3 is 15 amino acids long. Trimming cost V 5 bases and J 0 bases, with 11 bases left between them. Germline values: CDR1 SEHNR, CDR2 FQNEAQ (reference sequence). CDR3 nucleotide sequence: TGTGCCAGCAGCCCGGTTAATTTAGCCAAAAACATTCAGTACTTC. Translated: CASSPVNLAKNIQYF.

There are a few counts of this clone. This chain uses TRBV19 with TRBJ2-7; possibly TRBD1 for D (5 bases). The CDR3 is 13 residues long. Germline CDR1 and CDR2: LNHDA and SQIVND (reference sequence). Trimming stripped 5 bases from V and 1 base from J, with 9 bases between. CDR3 sequence reads: CASSLAGSYEQYF. CDR3 coding DNA: TGTGCCAGTAGTTTGGCAGGGTCCTACGAGCAGTACTTC.

This chain connects TRBV18 to TRBJ2-7; 9 bases align to TRBD1. The V gene end was trimmed by 3 bases and the J gene end by 3 bases; junction bases not matched to a gene: 9. Germline V lookup: CDR1 KGHSH, CDR2 LQKENI. The CDR3 extends over 16 amino acids. DNA of the CDR3: TGTGCCAGCTCACCTCCTGCCGGGACAGGGATCTACGAGCAGTACTTC. The encoded protein is CASSPPAGTGIYEQYF.

This sequence joins TRBV29-1 and TRBJ1-1; 7 positions match TRBD1. CDR1 SQVTM and CDR2 ANQGSEA come from the germline V gene. Unmatched junction bases numbered 7, after V lost 5 bases and J lost 1 base. There are 14 residues in the CDR3. As DNA, the CDR3 is TGCAGCGTTTTAGGGGGCCCGGAGAACACTGAAGCTTTCTTT. Encoded protein: CSVLGGPENTEAFF.

The rearrangement links TRBV5-1 to TRBJ1-1, with D maybe TRBD1 (5 bases). Germline V lookup: CDR1 SGHRS, CDR2 YFSETQ. This CDR3 region has 16 residues. The V end was cut by 0 bases, the J end by 0 bases, with 12 bases between. The CDR3 DNA is TGCGCCAGCAGCTTGGGAACAGGAGTCATGAACACTGAAGCTTTCTTT. It yields the protein CASSLGTGVMNTEAFF.

For this clone: One end of the junction is discordant with germline, which a read error may explain. The rearrangement joins TRBV7-4 to TRBJ2-2, with a possible D match to TRBD1 (6 bases). Germline V gene data show CDR1 as SGHVT and CDR2 as SQSDAQ. The CDR3 has 15 residues. The CDR3: CASSDKKRGGRGAVF. CDR3 in DNA: TGTGCCAGCAGCGACAAGAAGCGTGGGGGCCGGGGAGCTGTTTTT.